The next 13 T cell receptor beta chains were all read from a single sample in a study of cytomegalovirus exposure and HLA in healthy donors listed by TCRdb under 2017. Libraries came from the immunoSEQ multiplex PCR assay. For the multiplex PCR, a mixture combining 60 forward primers for TCR Vbeta segments and 13 reverse primers for TCR Jbeta segments was used. Held by TCRdb, this immuneACCESS table contains in-frame sequences only and omits some clones. Under half of the omission traces to an unresolved V gene where checked; the cause of the rest is unknown. This sample has fewer than 200,000 clones in its table, and approximately 78% of those were observed once. The ten largest make up about 0.82% of the sample. Sequenced input: PBMCs. The source is a woman aged 18-35 years in good health and CMV-seronegative.

The chain links TRBV19 to TRBJ2-3; perhaps TRBD2 as D (5 bases). The CDR3 runs to 16 residues. Germline CDR1 and CDR2: LNHDA and SQIVND (reference sequence). Trimming shortened V by 4 bases and J by 1 base, and 15 bases separated the two germline ends. CDR3 protein: CASSTAAVLGTDTQYF. The CDR3 region has the DNA TGTGCCAGTAGTACAGCAGCGGTTCTTGGCACAGATACGCAGTATTTT.

The chain employs TRBV5-5 and TRBJ2-5, with 14 positions matching TRBD2. Germline CDR1 is SGHKS and CDR2 is YYEKEE (reference sequence). V gave up 4 bases and J gave up 7 bases; unmatched junction bases: 9. The CDR3 is 16 amino acids. The CDR3 loop reads CASSRGLAGAEGTQYF. The CDR3 DNA reads as TGTGCCAGCAGCCGGGGACTAGCGGGAGCAGAGGGGACCCAGTACTTC.

The rearrangement joins TRBV18 to TRBJ2-7; D gene unclear. Germline CDR1 is KGHSH and CDR2 is LQKENI. The CDR3 covers 16 residues. Trimming left V 4 bases short and J 2 bases short, with 18 bases between. This CDR3 reads CASSRESAMVPYEQYF. The CDR3 bases are TGTGCCAGCTCACGTGAAAGCGCGATGGTTCCCTACGAGCAGTACTTC.

The chain couples TRBV4-2 to TRBJ2-7, with D maybe TRBD2 (5 bases). The CDR3 has 15 amino acids. V lost 0 bases and J 2 bases, leaving 11 bases between the germline ends. Germline V gene sequence: CDR1 LGHNA, CDR2 YNFKEQ. CDR3 region: CASSQDGGPPYEQYF. The CDR3 DNA reads TGTGCCAGCAGCCAAGATGGCGGGCCCCCCTACGAGCAGTACTTC.

This chain links TRBV4-2 with TRBJ1-2; no definite D call. Trimming stripped 1 base from V and 5 bases from J, with 11 bases between. Germline CDR1 LGHNA, CDR2 YNFKEQ. CDR3 length equals 14 residues. The CDR3 bases are TGTGCCAGCAGCCAAGGCACCCTACTATATGGCTACACCTTC. Encoded protein: CASSQGTLLYGYTF.

V and J are TRBV28 and TRBJ2-1; TRBD2 aligns across 10 bases. Per the germline V gene, CDR1 is MDHEN and CDR2 is SYDVKM. V shed 8 bases, J shed 0 bases, and the junction held 7 bases outside the gene matches. The CDR3 has 16 residues. The CDR3 sequence is CASFTSGKGSYNEQFF. The CDR3 region has the DNA TGTGCCAGCTTTACTAGCGGGAAAGGCTCCTACAATGAGCAGTTCTTC.

The chain is built from TRBV28 and TRBJ2-1, with D maybe TRBD2 (6 bases). Trimming removed 4 bases at V and 4 bases at J, with 17 bases between. The CDR3 runs 16 residues. Germline CDR1 MDHEN, CDR2 SYDVKM. This chain's CDR3 is CASSWGAGLSYNEQFF. In DNA form, the CDR3 reads TGTGCCAGCAGTTGGGGAGCGGGTCTATCTTACAATGAGCAGTTCTTC. Looking up the rest from reference TRBV28 and TRBJ2-1 gives the full variable domain: DVKVTQSSRYLVKRTGEKVFLECVQDMDHENMFWYRQDPGLGLRLIYFSYDVKMKEKGDIPEGYSVSREKKERFSLILESASTNQTSMYLCASSWGAGLSYNEQFFGPGTRLTVL.

Here the CDR3 DNA reads TGTGCCAGCAGTTTAACAGGGGGCAACTATGGCTACACCTTC. Translated: CASSLTGGNYGYTF. This chain joins TRBV28 and TRBJ1-2; 9 nucleotides agree with TRBD1. V was pared by 2 bases and J by 2 bases, with 0 bases of the junction left unmatched. CDR3 size: 14 residues. Germline-derived CDR1 and CDR2 are MDHEN and SYDVKM.

This clone has a single count. The V call is TRBV7-9, the J call TRBJ2-1; a weak D match, TRBD2 (6 bases). The CDR3 loop spans 16 amino acids. V was shortened by 5 bases and J by 4 bases, with 18 bases between the two germline ends. CDR1 is SEHNR and CDR2 is FQNEAQ in the germline V gene (reference sequence). In nucleotides, the CDR3 is TGTGCCAGCAGCCCGAAACTAGCTAATACATACAATGAGCAGTTCTTC. Its translation: CASSPKLANTYNEQFF.

This chain uses TRBV5-1 with TRBJ2-1, with a possible D match to TRBD1 (6 bases). The V gene lost 1 base and the J gene lost 7 bases, with 15 bases spanning the gap. The CDR3 covers 15 residues. Germline assignment: CDR1 SGHRS and CDR2 YFSETQ. CDR3 region: CASSLSGRDMNEQFF. For the CDR3, the DNA is TGCGCCAGCAGCTTGAGCGGCCGGGACATGAATGAGCAGTTCTTC.

The V and J genes are TRBV19 and TRBJ2-5, with a weak D call TRBD1 (5 bases). V lost 3 bases to trimming and J lost 4 bases, with 15 bases between them. The CDR3 contains 15 residues. Looked up from germline, CDR1 is LNHDA and CDR2 is SQIVND (reference sequence). The CDR3 DNA reads as TGTGCCAGTAGTATCGTTGGTTCAGGGTTAGAGACCCAGTACTTC. Protein sequence: CASSIVGSGLETQYF.

This chain uses TRBV19 with TRBJ2-5; D ambiguous. Trimming pared 5 bases from V and 5 bases from J, leaving 9 bases between. This CDR3 is 12 amino acids long. In germline, CDR1 is LNHDA, CDR2 SQIVND (reference sequence). CDR3 in DNA: TGTGCCAGTAGTTCCGTTGCGGAGACCCAGTACTTC. Protein sequence: CASSSVAETQYF.

This clone has only one observation. V and J are TRBV5-4 and TRBJ2-5; 7 bases are shared with TRBD1. CDR3 size: 14 residues. Trimming took 0 bases from V and 5 from J; bases not matched to a gene: 4. Per germline, CDR1 SGHNT and CDR2 YYREEE (reference sequence). CDR3 in DNA: TGTGCCAGCAGCTTGGCACAGGGGAGCGAGACCCAGTACTTC. As protein: CASSLAQGSETQYF.